One sample yielded the 20 T cell receptor beta chains listed below, sequenced in a study of T cells in Graves' hyperthyroidism and ophthalmopathy. Amplification of TCR beta CDR3 regions used RNA as the template. First-round RT-PCR of the TCR CDR3 relied on the HTBI primer set. TCRdb called the multiplex PCR reads again in MiXCR, with one record for every CDR3 protein. This table has hundreds of thousands of distinct CDR3 sequences, roughly 14% appearing once. The sample consisted of blood. These TCRs come from a woman aged 40 to 49 with Graves' ophthalmopathy.

This clonotype occurred a few times. The conserved closing phenylalanine or tryptophan is absent in this CDR3, likely reflecting a read error. The chain combines TRBV30 with TRBJ1-5, with D hard to call. This CDR3 has 14 amino acids. Germline assignment: CDR1 GTSNPN and CDR2 SVGIG (reference sequence). V lost 0 bases and J lost 0, with 6 bases in between. The CDR3 spells CAWSVAGSNQPQHS. CDR3 nucleotide sequence: TGTGCCTGGAGTGTGGCGGGTAGCAATCAGCCCCAGCATTCT.

For this clonotype: The CDR3 end shows no conserved phenylalanine or tryptophan, and so a read error is likely. V gene TRBV4-3 combines with J gene TRBJ2-7, with 12 nucleotides matching TRBD2. CDR3 size: 16 residues. The V gene end was trimmed by 0 bases and the J gene end by 3 bases; junction bases not matched to a gene: 3. Germline V gene lookup returns CDR1 LGHNA and CDR2 YSLEER. The CDR3 sequence is CASSQELLAGGYEQYS. For the CDR3, the DNA is TGCGCCAGCAGCCAAGAACTACTAGCGGGGGGCTACGAGCAGTACTCC.

This clonotype appeared many times. This chain connects TRBV20-1 to TRBJ1-1, with D unclear. Germline values: CDR1 DFQATT, CDR2 SNEGSKA (reference sequence). The CDR3 runs to 16 residues. Trimming removed 0 bases at V and 0 bases at J, with 14 bases between. CDR3 nucleotides: TGCAGTGCTAGAGATCGACCGAAATTGATGAACACTGAAGCTTTCTTT. The encoded protein is CSARDRPKLMNTEAFF.

This clonotype was picked up many times. A much bigger clone sits one base away, suggesting this may be a read error. This rearrangement joins TRBV7-2 to TRBJ2-7, with 12 nucleotides matching TRBD2. Germline CDR1 is SGHTA and CDR2 is FQGNSA. CDR3 length: 14 amino acids. V lost 3 bases, J lost 3 bases, and 0 bases stayed unmatched. In nucleotides, the CDR3 is TGTGCCAGCAGCTTGACTAGCGGGGGCTACGAGCAGTACTTC. It translates to CASSLTSGGYEQYF.

The sample holds many counts of this clonotype. Written as DNA, the CDR3 is TGTGCCAGCAGTGGCAACTACGAGCAGTACTTC. Translating it yields CASSGNYEQYF. The chain employs TRBV6-1 and TRBJ2-7; D call uncertain. V was cut by 4 bases and J by 3 bases, with 4 bases left in between. CDR3 size: 11 residues. Germline V CDR1 and CDR2: MNHNS, SASEGT.

This clonotype was counted many times. The V gene is TRBV5-1, the J gene TRBJ1-5; 7 positions agree with TRBD1. V shed 4 bases, J shed 0 bases, and the junction held 7 bases outside the gene matches. Looked up from germline, CDR1 is SGHRS and CDR2 is YFSETQ. CDR3 length: 16 amino acids. The CDR3 DNA follows: TGCGCCAGCAGCCCGGGGACAGATACTAGCAATCAGCCCCAGCATTTT. Its protein product is CASSPGTDTSNQPQHF.

There are many counts of this clonotype. The V and J genes are TRBV10-3 and TRBJ2-5, with 10 bases that match TRBD1. From germline, CDR1 is ENHRY and CDR2 SYGVKD. This CDR3 contains 15 residues. J was trimmed by 0 bases and V by 5 bases; bases with no gene match: 3. In DNA, the CDR3 is TGTGCCATCAGTCCGGGACAGGGGAACCAAGAGACCCAGTACTTC. It specifies CAISPGQGNQETQYF.

The J gene is TRBJ1-2, the V gene TRBV6-5; 8 bases fit TRBD1. Trimming removed 2 bases from V and 4 bases from J; junction bases left unmatched: 6. From germline, CDR1 is MNHEY and CDR2 SVGAGI. This CDR3 is built from 15 residues. Here the CDR3 reads CASSYGQGVSYGYTF. The DNA of the CDR3 is TGTGCCAGCAGTTACGGACAGGGTGTTAGCTATGGCTACACCTTC.

The table lists this clonotype with many counts. The chain employs TRBV20-1 and TRBJ2-7; 8 positions agree with TRBD1. J lost 4 bases, V lost 4 bases, and 9 bases had no gene match. Germline CDR1 and CDR2: DFQATT and SNEGSKA (reference sequence). The CDR3 sequence is 14 residues long. Here the CDR3 reads CSANARGLGYEQYF. In DNA, the CDR3 is TGCAGTGCTAACGCCAGGGGGCTCGGTTACGAGCAGTACTTC.

This sequence joins TRBV27 and TRBJ2-2; TRBD2 agrees at 11 bases. V was clipped by 5 bases and J by 8 bases; unmatched bases: 13. This CDR3 is 17 amino acids long. CDR1 is MNHEY, CDR2 SMNVEV, per germline (reference sequence). The CDR3 nucleotides are TGTGCCAGCAGTCGACGATCGACTAGCGGGGTTGGAGGGGAGCTGTTTTTT. This codes for CASSRRSTSGVGGELFF.

At least ten counts were recorded for this clonotype. The rearrangement links TRBV7-2 to TRBJ2-5; the D is unclear. The V end lost 2 bases, the J end lost 5 bases, and 9 bases lay between the germline ends. The germline gives CDR1 SGHTA, CDR2 FQGNSA. The CDR3 covers 13 residues. DNA for the CDR3: TGTGCCAGCAGCTTATTCGGTCTCGAGACCCAGTACTTC. This translates into CASSLFGLETQYF.

Ten or more counts support this clonotype. The chain couples TRBV29-1 to TRBJ1-3, with D unresolved. The CDR3 sequence is 13 residues long. Trimming removed 3 bases at V and 4 bases at J, with 10 bases between. The germline V gene encodes CDR1 SQVTM and CDR2 ANQGSEA. The CDR3 spells CSVEPSAGNTIYF. The CDR3 region has the DNA TGCAGCGTTGAGCCGTCCGCCGGAAACACCATATATTTT. Based on the CDR3 plus reference TRBV29-1 and TRBJ1-3, the full variable domain is SAVISQKPSRDICQRGTSLTIQCQVDSQVTMMFWYRQQPGQSLTLIATANQGSEATYESGFVIDKFPISRPNLTFSTLTVSNMSPEDSSIYLCSVEPSAGNTIYFGEGSWLTVV.

This rearrangement joins TRBV19 to TRBJ1-1; 7 nucleotides line up with TRBD1. The CDR3 has 14 amino acids. The junction had 11 bases not matched to a gene; V was cut back by 7 bases and J by 6 bases. The germline V gene has CDR1 LNHDA and CDR2 SQIVND (reference sequence). CDR3 sequence (DNA): TGTGCCAGTACCCTCCGACAGGGATGGGCTGAAGCTTTCTTT. Encoded protein: CASTLRQGWAEAFF.

This clonotype was recorded at least ten times. The chain is built from TRBV28 and TRBJ2-7; D is ambiguous. The CDR3 spans 16 residues. Germline CDR1 reads MDHEN; CDR2 reads SYDVKM. The V end was cut by 4 bases, the J end by 7 bases, with 23 bases between. As DNA, the CDR3 is TGTGCCAGCAGTTCCCCCGAGCCCCCATTACTTGCTGAGCAGTACTTC. Translation: CASSSPEPPLLAEQYF. Based on the CDR3 plus reference TRBV28 and TRBJ2-7, the full variable domain is DVKVTQSSRYLVKRTGEKVFLECVQDMDHENMFWYRQDPGLGLRLIYFSYDVKMKEKGDIPEGYSVSREKKERFSLILESASTNQTSMYLCASSSPEPPLLAEQYFGPGTRLTVT.

The table lists this clonotype with many counts. V usage is TRBV7-3 and J usage is TRBJ2-5, with 9 bases identical to TRBD2. The CDR3 contains 14 residues. Germline lookup yields CDR1 SGHTA and CDR2 FQGTGA. The V segment lost 2 bases and the J segment 5 bases; nucleotides outside the gene matches: 3. CDR3 nucleotide sequence: TGTGCCAGCAGCTTACTAGCGGGATTTGAGACCCAGTACTTC. It yields the protein CASSLLAGFETQYF. Using reference TRBV7-3 and TRBJ2-5 for the parts outside the CDR3, the full variable domain is GAGVSQTPSNKVTEKGKYVELRCDPISGHTALYWYRQSLGQGPEFLIYFQGTGAADDSGLPNDRFFAVRPEGSVSTLKIQRTERGDSAVYLCASSLLAGFETQYFGPGTRLLVL.

This clonotype was found a few times. The V call is TRBV5-1, the J call TRBJ2-5; 11 nucleotides agree with TRBD2. V lost 4 bases to trimming and J lost 1 base; unmatched junction nucleotides: 12. The CDR3 runs 18 residues. CDR1 is SGHRS and CDR2 is YFSETQ in the germline V gene. This CDR3 reads CASSLGVAGGPSQETQYF. The CDR3 DNA follows: TGCGCCAGCAGCCTCGGGGTAGCGGGAGGGCCAAGCCAAGAGACCCAGTACTTC.

Concerning this clonotype: The junction departs from germline at one end; a sequencing error may be responsible. This sequence joins TRBV7-2 and TRBJ2-7; 9 nucleotides line up with TRBD1. This CDR3 contains 14 residues. Germline values: CDR1 SGHTA, CDR2 FQGNSA. As DNA, the CDR3 is TGTGCCGGCAGCCATAGGACAGGGGAGGGAAAGCAGTACTTC. Encoded protein: CAGSHRTGEGKQYF.

This clonotype showed up many times. V and J are TRBV28 and TRBJ2-7; D ambiguous. Germline lookup yields CDR1 MDHEN and CDR2 SYDVKM. V dropped 3 bases and J dropped 0 bases, with 9 bases sitting between them. The CDR3 length is 14 residues. CDR3: CASSFGHTSYEQYF. The CDR3 coding sequence is TGTGCCAGCAGTTTCGGGCACACCTCCTACGAGCAGTACTTC.

This clonotype was counted ten times or more. The V and J genes are TRBV19 and TRBJ1-1; perhaps TRBD1 as D (5 bases). From germline, CDR1 is LNHDA and CDR2 SQIVND (reference sequence). This CDR3 spans 11 amino acids. V lost 11 bases to trimming and J lost 7 bases, with 14 bases between them. CDR3: CAARAIGEAFF. CDR3 sequence (DNA): TGTGCCGCCAGGGCCATCGGTGAAGCTTTCTTT.

In this sample, this clonotype turned up many times. The chain combines TRBV29-1 with TRBJ2-7; 7 nucleotides agree with TRBD1. The length of the CDR3 is 12 residues. CDR1 and CDR2 from the germline V gene are SQVTM and ANQGSEA. V gave up 7 bases and J gave up 5 bases; unmatched junction bases: 8. The CDR3 reads CSATGIGHEQYF. CDR3 nucleotide sequence: TGCAGCGCGACAGGGATCGGGCACGAGCAGTACTTC.